This is a list of T cell receptor beta chains from one sample in a study of graft-versus-host responses after intestinal transplantation. Here immunoSEQ multiplex PCR was the method, and the copy in TCRdb shows in-frame clones only, minus some. Of 84,000 or so clones in the sample, just under 95% were seen once. These receptors have no identified antigens. The sample consisted of unstimulated CD8+ T cells sorted from spleen or lymph node cells, taken before transplant. Receptors were obtained from a human donor who was the organ donor for an intestinal transplant. Both conserved end residues are part of each CDR3. Fields, in order: J gene, V gene, clone size, D gene, CDR3 protein, CDR3 DNA. A D gene is named only where the DNA matches it firmly. The listing skips clone size in some rows; elsewhere it reads once, few, many or a size class.

>TRBJ2-7|TRBV7-2|NA|TRBD2
CASSPVLGGGYEQYF
TGTGCCAGCAGCCCAGTGCTCGGGGGGGGATACGAGCAGTACTTC
>TRBJ2-7|TRBV21-1|NA|NA
CASSKGTSGVYEQYF
TGTGCCAGCAGCAAAGGGACTAGCGGGGTCTACGAGCAGTACTTC
>TRBJ2-7|TRBV30|NA|TRBD2
CAWDGGVAYEQYF
TGTGCCTGGGACGGGGGGGTGGCCTACGAGCAGTACTTC
>TRBJ2-7|TRBV4-1|once|TRBD2
CASSQDRLAGYEQYF
TGCGCCAGCAGCCAAGATCGTCTAGCGGGGTACGAGCAGTACTTC
>TRBJ1-5|TRBV2|NA|NA
CASSEPGHSNQPQHF
TGTGCCAGCAGTGAGCCGGGACACTCCAATCAGCCCCAGCATTTT
>TRBJ1-6|TRBV4-1|NA|NA
CASSQSRGLGNSPLHF
TGCGCCAGCAGCCAGTCCCGGGGGTTGGGTAATTCACCCCTCCACTTT
>TRBJ2-2|TRBV30|NA|NA
CAWSVGGAGELFF
TGTGCCTGGAGTGTAGGGGGGGCCGGGGAGCTGTTTTTT
>TRBJ2-3|TRBV28|NA|NA
CASSLGFSGVGDTQYF
TGTGCCAGCAGTTTAGGTTTTAGCGGAGTGGGAGATACGCAGTATTTT
>TRBJ2-3|TRBV7-9|NA|NA
CASSSGQPTSDTQYF
TGTGCCAGCAGCTCCGGACAGCCCACATCAGATACGCAGTATTTT
>TRBJ2-1|TRBV6-4|NA|TRBD2
CASSDSGGSNEQFF
TGTGCCAGCAGTGACAGCGGGGGTAGCAATGAGCAGTTCTTC
>TRBJ2-7|TRBV4-2|NA|TRBD2
CASSQDFGGSGSYEQYF
TGTGCCAGCAGCCAAGATTTTGGCGGGAGCGGCTCCTACGAGCAGTACTTC
>TRBJ2-4|TRBV6-1|NA|NA
CAVRGTPRGDIQYF
TGTGCCGTACGCGGGACGCCACGAGGAGACATTCAGTACTTC
>TRBJ2-3|TRBV10-1|NA|TRBD1
CASGGQGTDTQYF
TGCGCCAGCGGGGGACAGGGCACAGATACGCAGTATTTT
>TRBJ2-5|TRBV7-7|NA|NA
CASPRGETQYF
TGTGCTAGCCCTAGGGGGGAGACCCAGTACTTC
>TRBJ1-2|TRBV27|NA|TRBD1
CASSFGQGEGYGYTF
TGTGCCAGCAGTTTCGGACAGGGGGAAGGCTATGGCTACACCTTC
>TRBJ1-6|TRBV2|NA|NA
CASRGRGRRTPLHF
TGTGCCAGCAGGGGCAGGGGAAGGAGAACACCCCTCCACTTT